The 29 T cell receptor beta chains given below trace back to one sample, sequenced in a study of blood T cell repertoires in COVID-19. This table comes from immunoSEQ multiplex PCR, and its TCRdb copy is limited to in-frame clones, with some not included. This sample carries a few hundred thousand clones, approximately 77% of them seen once, and the ten largest clones take around 1%. Specimen: peripheral blood. The receptors originated from a human donor with acute or convalescent COVID-19. The donor label of this sample is uncertain.

This clone was detected only once. V and J are TRBV11-2 and TRBJ2-7; 8 nucleotides match TRBD1. The CDR3 extends over 15 amino acids. From germline, CDR1 is SGHAT and CDR2 FQNNGV. Trimming removed 5 bases from V and 2 bases from J; junction bases left unmatched: 8. The CDR3: CASSHWTGRPYEQYF. In nucleotides, the CDR3 is TGTGCCAGCAGCCATTGGACAGGGCGTCCCTACGAGCAGTACTTC.

This clone has a handful of counts. The chain joins TRBV24-1 to TRBJ2-1, with a possible D match to TRBD1 (5 bases). V gave up 0 bases and J gave up 3 bases, with 5 bases separating them. Germline assignment: CDR1 KGHDR and CDR2 SFDVKD. The CDR3 extends over 14 amino acids. The CDR3 nucleotides read TGTGCCACCAGTGATTTGACAGGCTACAATGAGCAGTTCTTC. Translation gives CATSDLTGYNEQFF.

The chain employs TRBV24-1 and TRBJ2-1, with TRBD2 identical over 8 bases. CDR3 size: 15 residues. Germline loops: CDR1 KGHDR, CDR2 SFDVKD. With 5 bases clipped from V and 5 bases from J, the junction kept 7 bases outside the gene matches. The CDR3 loop is CATSGSSGRDNEQFF. CDR3 coding DNA: TGTGCCACCAGTGGCTCGTCCGGGAGGGACAATGAGCAGTTCTTC.

This clone was seen just once. The chain joins TRBV4-1 to TRBJ1-2; no clear D. V was pared by 1 base and J by 8 bases, with 8 bases between. Germline assignment: CDR1 MGHRA and CDR2 YSYEKL. This CDR3 is 12 amino acids long. The CDR3 spells CASSQGVRGYTF. Here the CDR3 DNA reads TGCGCCAGCAGCCAAGGGGTGCGGGGCTACACCTTC.

In its sample, this clone was seen a few times. This chain links TRBV5-1 with TRBJ1-2; D is uncertain. This CDR3 comprises 14 residues. V lost 0 bases and J 0 bases, leaving 6 bases between the germline ends. CDR1 and CDR2 from the germline V gene are SGHRS and YFSETQ. CDR3 bases: TGCGCCAGCAGCTTGGACGGAGCTAACTATGGCTACACCTTC. It encodes CASSLDGANYGYTF.

The V gene is TRBV30, the J gene TRBJ1-2, with D maybe TRBD1 (5 bases). Trimming cost V 4 bases and J 8 bases, with 14 bases left between them. The CDR3 is 12 amino acids. Per the germline V gene, CDR1 is GTSNPN and CDR2 is SVGIG (reference sequence). The CDR3 DNA follows: TGTGCCTGGAAGGTTTCAGGGTCGGGCTACACCTTC. This sequence encodes CAWKVSGSGYTF.

The chain uses TRBV19 and TRBJ1-1; D is perhaps TRBD1 (5 bases). This CDR3 has 15 residues. V lost 0 bases, J lost 2 bases, and 10 bases lay in between. Germline V gene sequence: CDR1 LNHDA, CDR2 SQIVND (reference sequence). CDR3 residues: CASSIDGGGNTEAFF. CDR3 sequence (DNA): TGTGCCAGTAGTATAGATGGCGGGGGAAACACTGAAGCTTTCTTT.

The chain is built from TRBV9 and TRBJ1-5; D is unclear. The CDR3 is 15 residues long. The V and J ends lost 0 bases and 5 bases respectively, with 12 bases between them. Germline values: CDR1 SGDLS, CDR2 YYNGEE. DNA of the CDR3: TGTGCCAGCAGCGTAGCGCCCGGGGTCCATCAGCCCCAGCATTTT. Translating gives CASSVAPGVHQPQHF.

This clone appeared once. The chain uses TRBV2 and TRBJ2-7; 7 positions match TRBD2. Trimming took 7 bases from V and 1 from J; bases not matched to a gene: 10. The CDR3 sequence is 15 residues long. CDR1 is SNHLY, CDR2 FYNNEI, per germline. Here the CDR3 reads CASKSQRGISYEQYF. The CDR3 DNA reads TGTGCCAGCAAGAGCCAGCGGGGCATTTCCTACGAGCAGTACTTC.

The chain combines TRBV12-5 with TRBJ1-5, with D unresolved. The CDR3 has 15 amino acids. V was shortened by 4 bases and J by 1 base, with 11 bases between the two germline ends. Germline CDR1 and CDR2: LGHNT and FRNRAP. CDR3 sequence: CASGSPDSSNQPQHF. Written as DNA, the CDR3 is TGTGCTAGTGGTTCTCCAGATAGCAGCAATCAGCCCCAGCATTTT.

The chain links TRBV7-9 to TRBJ1-2, with TRBD1 matching over 10 bases. The length of the CDR3 is 14 residues. V was pared by 3 bases and J by 7 bases, with 5 bases of the junction left unmatched. The V gene's germline CDR1 is SEHNR and CDR2 FQNEAQ (reference sequence). The DNA for the CDR3 is TGTGCCAGCAGCTTTACGACAGGGGGCAGTGGCTACACCTTC. It translates to CASSFTTGGSGYTF. The full variable domain, its missing parts supplied by reference TRBV7-9 and TRBJ1-2, is DTGVSQNPRHKITKRGQNVTFRCDPISEHNRLYWYRQTLGQGPEFLTYFQNEAQLEKSRLLSDRFSAERPKGSFSTLEIQRTEQGDSAMYLCASSFTTGGSGYTFGSGTRLTVV.

V and J are TRBV10-3 and TRBJ1-1; 8 positions match TRBD1. The V gene end was trimmed by 9 bases and the J gene end by 0 bases; junction bases not matched to a gene: 9. Germline loops: CDR1 ENHRY, CDR2 SYGVKD. There are 15 residues in the CDR3. CDR3 sequence (DNA): TGTGCCATAAAGTCGGGACAGGCCATGAACACTGAAGCTTTCTTT. This sequence encodes CAIKSGQAMNTEAFF.

In its sample, this clone was seen once. The V call is TRBV3-1 (or the pseudogene TRBV3-2), the J call TRBJ2-2; unclear D gene. The germline V gene encodes CDR1 LGHDT and CDR2 YNNKEL (reference sequence). Trimming left V 2 bases short and J 0 bases short, with 10 bases between. There are 16 residues in the CDR3. DNA for the CDR3: TGTGCCAGCAGCCAACCTGACAAACCGAACACCGGGGAGCTGTTTTTT. Translating it yields CASSQPDKPNTGELFF.

The chain recombines TRBV23-1 with TRBJ1-4, with D uncertain. TRBV23-1 is given ORF status, its function remaining uncertain. The CDR3 is 15 amino acids. Trimming shortened V by 3 bases and J by 5 bases, and 13 bases separated the two germline ends. The CDR3 loop reads CASSHLRGKNEKLFF. The CDR3 DNA sequence: TGCGCCAGCAGTCACCTTCGGGGAAAAAATGAAAAACTGTTTTTT.

The chain links TRBV12-3 or TRBV12-4 to TRBJ1-1; D remains ambiguous. The length of the CDR3 is 13 residues. Trimming cost V 2 bases and J 7 bases, with 11 bases left between them. The DNA of the CDR3 is TGTGCCAGCAGTTTACAGGTCTTGGATGAAGCTTTCTTT. Its translation: CASSLQVLDEAFF.

J is TRBJ1-2 and V is TRBV19; 11 bases agree with TRBD1. The CDR3 totals 15 residues. The germline CDR1 and CDR2 sequences are LNHDA and SQIVND (reference sequence). J gave up 7 bases and V 3 bases, and 7 bases lay outside the gene matches. CDR3 loop: CASSMLGQGARGYTF. The CDR3 DNA reads TGTGCCAGTAGTATGCTAGGACAGGGGGCTCGTGGCTACACCTTC.

This clone was counted a few times. J is TRBJ1-3 and V is TRBV6-2 or TRBV6-3; D may be TRBD1 (5 bases). This CDR3 is built from 14 residues. V lost 5 bases and J 3 bases, leaving 11 bases between the germline ends. CDR1 is MNHEY and CDR2 is SVGEGT in the germline V gene. The CDR3 DNA is TGTGCCAGCAGTCAAGACAGCCTTGGAAACACCATATATTTT. Translating it yields CASSQDSLGNTIYF.

This chain connects TRBV5-1 to TRBJ1-1; the D gene is possibly TRBD1 (5 bases). Germline CDR1 reads SGHRS; CDR2 reads YFSETQ. The CDR3 is made up of 14 amino acids. Trimming removed 2 bases at V and 0 bases at J, with 8 bases between. CDR3 protein: CASSFDRLNTEAFF. The CDR3 region has the DNA TGCGCCAGCAGCTTCGACAGATTGAACACTGAAGCTTTCTTT.

V and J are TRBV2 and TRBJ2-7, with TRBD2 as a possible D gene (6 bases). Deletions cut 6 bases from V and 6 bases from J, with 15 bases between. The CDR3 runs 13 residues. Per the germline V gene, CDR1 is SNHLY and CDR2 is FYNNEI. In nucleotides, the CDR3 is TGTGCCAGCAGGGCCTCTAGCGTCGGCGAGCAGTACTTC. It is translated as CASRASSVGEQYF.

The V call is TRBV29-1, the J call TRBJ2-7; 10 bases match TRBD1. The CDR3 spans 13 residues. The J segment lost 2 bases and the V segment lost 5 bases, leaving 3 bases of the junction unmatched. From germline, CDR1 is SQVTM and CDR2 ANQGSEA. This CDR3 reads CSVRDRGTYEQYF. CDR3 nucleotides: TGCAGCGTTCGGGACAGGGGCACCTACGAGCAGTACTTC.

The V and J genes are TRBV2 and TRBJ1-1; no definite D call. This CDR3 contains 14 residues. CDR1 is SNHLY and CDR2 is FYNNEI in the germline V gene. V dropped 2 bases and J dropped 5 bases, with 12 bases sitting between them. CDR3 bases: TGTGCCAGCAGTGAAAAGCGGCTTAGGACTGAAGCTTTCTTT. Protein: CASSEKRLRTEAFF.

This clone is a singleton in its sample. The J gene is TRBJ2-1, the V gene TRBV7-2, with 9 bases matching TRBD2. Germline V gene data show CDR1 as SGHTA and CDR2 as FQGNSA. Trimming took 5 bases from V and 6 from J; bases not matched to a gene: 11. The CDR3 covers 16 residues. CDR3 DNA sequence: TGTGCCAGCAGCCGTAGCGGGGGAAGTTTTAGCAATGAGCAGTTCTTC. Protein: CASSRSGGSFSNEQFF.

The V gene is TRBV13, the J gene TRBJ1-6; tentative D call: TRBD1 (5 bases). This CDR3 has 14 amino acids. The germline V gene encodes CDR1 PRHDT and CDR2 FYEKMQ (reference sequence). The ends were cut back, 0 bases at V and 9 bases at J, with 9 bases in the middle. CDR3 residues: CASSLGPGGSPLHF. CDR3 DNA: TGTGCCAGCAGCTTAGGGCCCGGGGGTTCACCCCTCCACTTT. Supplemented by reference TRBV13 and TRBJ1-6, the full variable domain reads AAGVIQSPRHLIKEKRETATLKCYPIPRHDTVYWYQQGPGQDPQFLISFYEKMQSDKGSIPDRFSAQQFSDYHSELNMSSLELGDSALYFCASSLGPGGSPLHFGNGTRLTVT.

CDR3 sequence reads: CATSRGDRGHNEQFF. The CDR3 DNA follows: TGTGCCACCAGCAGAGGGGACAGGGGGCACAATGAGCAGTTCTTC. The gene calls are TRBV15 and TRBJ2-1, with TRBD1 matching 12 bases. Trimming removed 1 base from V and 5 bases from J; junction bases left unmatched: 0. Germline CDR1 and CDR2: LNHNV and YYDKDF (reference sequence). The length of the CDR3 is 15 residues.

This clone was detected once. The chain links TRBV10-2 to TRBJ2-1; D ambiguous. The germline CDR1 and CDR2 sequences are WSHSY and SAAADI. CDR3 length: 11 amino acids. The V end was cut by 7 bases, the J end by 4 bases, with 5 bases between. CDR3 protein: CASIIYNEQFF. The CDR3, as DNA: TGCGCCAGCATCATTTACAATGAGCAGTTCTTC.

This clone appeared a single time. V gene TRBV28 combines with J gene TRBJ2-2, with TRBD2 matching over 8 bases. The J segment lost 7 bases and the V segment lost 7 bases, leaving 14 bases of the junction unmatched. Germline lookup yields CDR1 MDHEN and CDR2 SYDVKM. This CDR3 region has 16 residues. The chain's CDR3 is CASISGGARGNGELFF. DNA for the CDR3: TGTGCCAGCATATCCGGGGGGGCCCGAGGAAACGGGGAGCTGTTTTTT.

The sample holds a few counts of this clone. The chain recombines TRBV30 with TRBJ2-1; a weak D match, TRBD2 (5 bases). V lost 2 bases, J lost 9 bases, and 14 bases lay in between. Germline CDR1 is GTSNPN and CDR2 is SVGIG (reference sequence). This CDR3 has 13 residues. CDR3 loop: CAWSPDWNGEQFF. DNA of the CDR3: TGTGCCTGGAGTCCGGACTGGAACGGTGAGCAGTTCTTC.

This clone appeared a single time. This chain links TRBV5-1 with TRBJ1-6, with D possibly matching TRBD1 (5 bases). The V gene lost 0 bases and the J gene lost 3 bases, with 13 bases spanning the gap. The CDR3 has 17 residues. Germline-derived CDR1 and CDR2 are SGHRS and YFSETQ. The CDR3, as DNA: TGCGCCAGCAGCTTGGTTGGGGGGAATAACTATAATTCACCCCTCCACTTT. This gives the protein CASSLVGGNNYNSPLHF.

This clone appeared a few times. The chain combines TRBV6-6 with TRBJ1-2; D not resolved. V lost 2 bases, J lost 8 bases, and 9 bases lay in between. The CDR3 totals 12 residues. Looked up from germline, CDR1 is MNHNY and CDR2 is SVGAGI (reference sequence). CDR3 nucleotide sequence: TGTGCCAGCAGTTACGACATCGAGGGCTACACCTTC. This sequence encodes CASSYDIEGYTF.